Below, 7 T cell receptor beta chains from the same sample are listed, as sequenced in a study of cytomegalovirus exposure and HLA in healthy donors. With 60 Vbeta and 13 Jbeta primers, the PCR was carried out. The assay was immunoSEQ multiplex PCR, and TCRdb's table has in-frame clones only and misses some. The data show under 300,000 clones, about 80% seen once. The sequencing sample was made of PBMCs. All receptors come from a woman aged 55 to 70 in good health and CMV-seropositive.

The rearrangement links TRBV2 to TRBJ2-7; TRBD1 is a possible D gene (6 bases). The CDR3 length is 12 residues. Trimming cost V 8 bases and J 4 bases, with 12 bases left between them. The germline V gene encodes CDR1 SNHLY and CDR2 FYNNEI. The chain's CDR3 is CASGPRGYEQYF. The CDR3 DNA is TGTGCCAGCGGCCCCAGGGGATACGAGCAGTACTTC.

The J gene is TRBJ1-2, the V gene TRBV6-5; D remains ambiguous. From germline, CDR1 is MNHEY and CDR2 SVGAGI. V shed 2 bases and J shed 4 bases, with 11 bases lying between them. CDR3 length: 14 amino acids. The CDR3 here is CASSYLGGGYGYTF. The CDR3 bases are TGTGCCAGCAGTTACCTGGGCGGAGGCTATGGCTACACCTTC.

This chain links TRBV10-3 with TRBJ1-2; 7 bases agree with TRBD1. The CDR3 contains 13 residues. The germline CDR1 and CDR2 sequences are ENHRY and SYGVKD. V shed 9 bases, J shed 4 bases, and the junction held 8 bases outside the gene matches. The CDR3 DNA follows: TGTGCCATAAACTCCGGGACAGTCTATGGCTACACCTTC. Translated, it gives CAINSGTVYGYTF.

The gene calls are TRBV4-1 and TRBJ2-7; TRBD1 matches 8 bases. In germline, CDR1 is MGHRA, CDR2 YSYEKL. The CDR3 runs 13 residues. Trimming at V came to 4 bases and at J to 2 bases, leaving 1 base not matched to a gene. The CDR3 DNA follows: TGCGCCAGCAGCCCGGGACAGGCCTACGAGCAGTACTTC. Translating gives CASSPGQAYEQYF.

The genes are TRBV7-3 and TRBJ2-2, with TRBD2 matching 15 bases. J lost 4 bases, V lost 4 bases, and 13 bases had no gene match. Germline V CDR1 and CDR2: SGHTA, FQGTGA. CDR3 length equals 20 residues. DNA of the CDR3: TGTGCCAGCAGCTCGCCGGGACTAGCGGGAGGCCAGAGATTCACCGGGGAGCTGTTTTTT. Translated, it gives CASSSPGLAGGQRFTGELFF.

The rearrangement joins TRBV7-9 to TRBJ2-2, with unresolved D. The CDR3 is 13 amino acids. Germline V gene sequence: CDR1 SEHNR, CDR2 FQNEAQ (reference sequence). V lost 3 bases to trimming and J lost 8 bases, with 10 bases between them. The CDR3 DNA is TGTGCCAGCAGCTTCCCCCTTACTGGGGAGCTGTTTTTT. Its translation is CASSFPLTGELFF.

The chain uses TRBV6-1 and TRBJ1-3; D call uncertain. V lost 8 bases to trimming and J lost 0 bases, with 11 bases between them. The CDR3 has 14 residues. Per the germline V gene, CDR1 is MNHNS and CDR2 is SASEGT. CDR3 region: CASLRGFSGNTIYF. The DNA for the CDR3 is TGTGCCAGCCTAAGAGGTTTCTCTGGAAACACCATATATTTT.